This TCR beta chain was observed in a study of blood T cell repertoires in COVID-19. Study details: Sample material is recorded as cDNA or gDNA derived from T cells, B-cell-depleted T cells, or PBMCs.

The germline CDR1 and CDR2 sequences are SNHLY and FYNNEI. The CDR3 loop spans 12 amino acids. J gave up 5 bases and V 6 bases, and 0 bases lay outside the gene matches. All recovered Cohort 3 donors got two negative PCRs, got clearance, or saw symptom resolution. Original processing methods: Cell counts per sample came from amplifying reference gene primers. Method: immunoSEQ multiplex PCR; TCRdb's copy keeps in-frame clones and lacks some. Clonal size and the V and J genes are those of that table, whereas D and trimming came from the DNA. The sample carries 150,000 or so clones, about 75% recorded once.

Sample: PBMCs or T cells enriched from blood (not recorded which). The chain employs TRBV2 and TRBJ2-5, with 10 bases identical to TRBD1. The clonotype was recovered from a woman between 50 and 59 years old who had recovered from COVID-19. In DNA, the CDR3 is TGTGCCAGCAGGGACAGGGGGGAGACCCAGTACTTC. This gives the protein CASRDRGETQYF.